Listed here are 14 T cell receptor beta chains from one sample, sequenced in a study of cytomegalovirus exposure and HLA in healthy donors. The PCR employed 60 Vbeta primers together with 13 Jbeta primers. Assay: immunoSEQ multiplex PCR; the TCRdb copy retains only in-frame clones and omits some. Here the sample spans about 180,000 clones, 78% being singletons. The material sequenced was PBMCs. The source is a woman aged 50 to 65 in good health and CMV-seropositive.

This chain links TRBV7-9 with TRBJ2-3; a possible D gene is TRBD1 (5 bases). Germline V gene data show CDR1 as SEHNR and CDR2 as FQNEAQ (reference sequence). The CDR3 runs to 14 residues. The V end was cut by 0 bases, the J end by 6 bases, with 10 bases between. The CDR3 coding sequence is TGTGCCAGCAGCTTAGCCGGACATACTGATACGCAGTATTTT. This codes for CASSLAGHTDTQYF.

The chain carries TRBV27 and TRBJ1-1; tentative D call: TRBD1 (5 bases). The CDR3 sequence is 14 residues long. The V end was cut by 3 bases, the J end by 4 bases, with 12 bases between. Germline V gene data show CDR1 as MNHEY and CDR2 as SMNVEV (reference sequence). CDR3 sequence reads: CASSFDGGGTEAFF. CDR3 coding DNA: TGTGCCAGCAGTTTCGACGGGGGAGGCACTGAAGCTTTCTTT.

This clone was seen a handful of times. The chain has TRBV5-1 and TRBJ1-1, with D possibly matching TRBD1 (6 bases). Germline V gene lookup returns CDR1 SGHRS and CDR2 YFSETQ. This CDR3 contains 16 residues. The ends were cut back, 5 bases at V and 0 bases at J, with 17 bases in the middle. CDR3 residues: CASRLGQFLLNTEAFF. The CDR3 DNA sequence: TGCGCCAGCAGGTTAGGACAGTTTCTATTGAACACTGAAGCTTTCTTT.

This clone was counted only a few times. The chain joins TRBV4-2 to TRBJ2-3, with 8 bases matching TRBD1. V lost 1 base to trimming and J lost 6 bases; unmatched junction nucleotides: 15. Germline V lookup: CDR1 LGHNA, CDR2 YNFKEQ. The CDR3 is 18 amino acids. The CDR3 coding sequence is TGTGCCAGCAGCCAAGGAATTCGACAGGGGTTAATTTCCGATACGCAGTATTTT. Amino acids: CASSQGIRQGLISDTQYF.

The chain employs TRBV5-1 and TRBJ2-5; D perhaps matches TRBD1 (5 bases). V was shortened by 4 bases and J by 5 bases, with 12 bases between the two germline ends. The CDR3 spans 13 residues. Germline V gene lookup returns CDR1 SGHRS and CDR2 YFSETQ. The CDR3 region is CASSGAGQETQYF. For the CDR3, the DNA is TGCGCCAGCAGCGGGGCAGGGCAGGAGACCCAGTACTTC.

This chain uses TRBV6-1 with TRBJ1-3, with TRBD1 matching over 7 bases. The CDR3 extends over 12 amino acids. V was clipped by 6 bases and J by 8 bases; unmatched bases: 4. The V gene's germline CDR1 is MNHNS and CDR2 SASEGT. The CDR3 sequence is CASSAQGDTIYF. The CDR3 DNA reads TGTGCCAGCAGCGCCCAGGGGGACACCATATATTTT.

A remark on this clone: At one of its ends the junction is not consistent with the germline gene, which may arise from a read error. V gene TRBV20-1 combines with J gene TRBJ1-5, with D hard to call. This CDR3 has 11 amino acids. Looked up from germline, CDR1 is DFQATT and CDR2 is SNEGSKA (reference sequence). The CDR3 sequence is CSARGKTKSSF. The CDR3 DNA reads as TGCAGTGCTCGCGGAAAGACCAAATCGTCTTTT.

A single count supports this clone. The chain combines TRBV7-8 with TRBJ2-2; TRBD2 aligns across 9 bases. J gave up 7 bases and V 1 base, and 7 bases lay outside the gene matches. The germline gives CDR1 SGHVS, CDR2 FQNEAQ. The CDR3 contains 16 residues. The CDR3 spells CASSLVASGAHGELFF. The CDR3 DNA is TGTGCCAGCAGCTTAGTTGCTAGCGGGGCCCACGGGGAGCTGTTTTTT.

The gene calls are TRBV5-1 and TRBJ2-7; 9 bases are shared with TRBD1. CDR3 length: 15 residues. Per the germline V gene, CDR1 is SGHRS and CDR2 is YFSETQ. J gave up 3 bases and V 3 bases, and 7 bases lay outside the gene matches. CDR3 amino acids: CASSSPGQGIYEQYF. The DNA for the CDR3 is TGCGCCAGCAGCTCTCCGGGACAGGGTATCTACGAGCAGTACTTC. Full variable domain (outside the CDR3, taken from reference TRBV5-1 and TRBJ2-7): KAGVTQTPRYLIKTRGQQVTLSCSPISGHRSVSWYQQTPGQGLQFLFEYFSETQRNKGNFPGRFSGRQFSNSRSEMNVSTLELGDSALYLCASSSPGQGIYEQYFGPGTRLTVT.

The chain links TRBV9 to TRBJ1-1; TRBD1 is a possible D gene (6 bases). The V gene's germline CDR1 is SGDLS and CDR2 YYNGEE. The V end was cut by 1 base, the J end by 4 bases, with 8 bases between. CDR3 length: 13 residues. This chain's CDR3 is CASSVSGVTEAFF. The CDR3 DNA is TGTGCCAGCAGCGTATCAGGGGTCACTGAAGCTTTCTTT.

This clone was picked up a small number of times. The chain is built from TRBV20-1 and TRBJ2-7; unclear D gene. The CDR3 is made up of 11 amino acids. Trimming pared 0 bases from V and 3 bases from J, leaving 3 bases between. Germline V gives CDR1 DFQATT, CDR2 SNEGSKA (reference sequence). The CDR3 is CSARDNYEQYF. In DNA form, the CDR3 reads TGCAGTGCTAGAGACAACTACGAGCAGTACTTC.

This sequence joins TRBV6-5 and TRBJ1-1; TRBD1 agrees at 7 bases. Per the germline V gene, CDR1 is MNHEY and CDR2 is SVGAGI. Trimming removed 7 bases from V and 3 bases from J; junction bases left unmatched: 11. The CDR3 length is 15 residues. The DNA for the CDR3 is TGTGCCAGCAAAGATGGTCCGCAGGGGGACACTGAAGCTTTCTTT. It encodes CASKDGPQGDTEAFF.

This clone was found a few times. This chain links TRBV9 with TRBJ2-1; D remains ambiguous. Trimming removed 0 bases at V and 3 bases at J, with 4 bases between. Germline CDR1 SGDLS, CDR2 YYNGEE. The CDR3 has 13 residues. CDR3 protein: CASSVGDYNEQFF. The DNA for the CDR3 is TGTGCCAGCAGCGTAGGAGACTACAATGAGCAGTTCTTC.

This clone was found a few times. The CDR3 bases are TGTGCCAGTAGTATAGGCAGGGAGGACACCGGGGAGCTGTTTTTT. Amino acid sequence: CASSIGREDTGELFF. The chain links TRBV19 to TRBJ2-2, with D possibly matching TRBD2 (6 bases). Germline CDR1 is LNHDA and CDR2 is SQIVND (reference sequence). Trimming removed 1 base at V and 3 bases at J, with 9 bases between. The CDR3 has 15 amino acids.